This TCR beta chain was captured in a study of T cell responses to AZD1222 COVID-19 vaccine. Whole-study findings and limits: Clonal diversity was possibly underestimated, and white British individuals and females predominated among donors.

For this clone: Its antigen is not known.

This table comes from immunoSEQ multiplex PCR, and its TCRdb copy is limited to in-frame clones, with some not included. In the table there are 150,000 to 200,000 clones, roughly 90% of which are singletons. Per the germline V gene, CDR1 is LNHNV and CDR2 is YYDKDF (reference sequence). V was trimmed by 6 bases and J by 4 bases, leaving 12 bases between them. The CDR3 has 14 residues. The chain uses TRBV15 and TRBJ2-2; D call uncertain. Sample: peripheral blood, taken on day 0 of AZD1222 vaccination. The origin of this receptor is an adult in good health. The CDR3 DNA reads as TGTGCCACCAGTGGCAGGCGAGGCACCGGGGAGCTGTTTTTT. This gives the protein CATSGRRGTGELFF.